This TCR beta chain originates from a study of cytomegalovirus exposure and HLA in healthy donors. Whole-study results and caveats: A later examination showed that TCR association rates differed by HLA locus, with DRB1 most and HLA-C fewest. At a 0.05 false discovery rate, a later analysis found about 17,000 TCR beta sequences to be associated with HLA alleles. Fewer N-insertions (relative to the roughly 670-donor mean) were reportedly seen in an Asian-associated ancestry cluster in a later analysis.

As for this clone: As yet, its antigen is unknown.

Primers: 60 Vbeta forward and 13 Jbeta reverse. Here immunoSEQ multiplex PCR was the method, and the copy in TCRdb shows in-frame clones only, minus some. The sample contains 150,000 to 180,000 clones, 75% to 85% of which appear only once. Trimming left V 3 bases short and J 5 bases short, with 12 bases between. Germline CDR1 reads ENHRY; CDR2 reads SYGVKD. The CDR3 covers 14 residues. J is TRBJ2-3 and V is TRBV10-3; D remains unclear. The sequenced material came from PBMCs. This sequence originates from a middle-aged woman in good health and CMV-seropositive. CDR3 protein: CAISDYSPRDTQYF. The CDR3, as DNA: TGTGCCATCAGTGATTATTCCCCCAGAGATACGCAGTATTTT.